This T cell receptor (beta chain) derives from a study of T cells in Graves' hyperthyroidism and ophthalmopathy. Disease lasting under 3 months, a NOSPECS grade of at least 4, and a Clinical Activity Score of at least 3 were features of the ophthalmopathy patients. Comments on this clonotype: As yet, its antigen is unknown.

The CDR3 extends over 13 amino acids. CDR1 SGHDN and CDR2 FVKESK come from the germline V gene. Trimming pared 0 bases from V and 9 bases from J, leaving 9 bases between. Using RNA transcripts as the source, TCR beta CDR3 regions were amplified. HTBI primers were employed in a first-round RT-PCR of the TCR CDR3. TCRdb redid the calling of the multiplex PCR reads with MiXCR, one entry per CDR3 protein. Of hundreds of thousands of distinct CDR3 sequences in the sample, 14% were seen once. Overall study results and limits: Patients with ophthalmopathy were separated from those with stable hyperthyroidism by a 13 V-J model.

The sample was blood. This chain joins TRBV14 and TRBJ2-1; a possible D gene is TRBD1 (5 bases). The TCR originated in a woman aged 45-59 years with Graves' ophthalmopathy. The DNA of the CDR3 is TGTGCCAGCAGCCAAGAATGGGGCAGTGAGCAGTTCTTC. Its protein product is CASSQEWGSEQFF. The whole variable domain, remainder taken from reference TRBV14 and TRBJ2-1, is EAGVTQFPSHSVIEKGQTVTLRCDPISGHDNLYWYRRVMGKEIKFLLHFVKESKQDESGMPNNRFLAERTGGTYSTLKVQPAELEDSGVYFCASSQEWGSEQFFGPGTRLTVL.